This T cell receptor (beta chain) came from a study of cytomegalovirus exposure and HLA in healthy donors. Overall study findings and caveats: The investigators catalogued about 170 TCR beta chains as cytomegalovirus-associated. Most observed TCR sequences were rare, whereas some public TCRs were detected in many donors.

As regards this clone: Its antigen is not known.

Among the roughly 120 subjects of the validation cohort, separate from the roughly 670-subject first cohort, were the donors. The CDR3 is 13 residues long. V lost 6 bases and J lost 10, with 13 bases in between. CDR1 and CDR2 from the germline V gene are MRHNA and SNTAGT. The data were produced by immunoSEQ multiplex PCR, yet TCRdb's version contains in-frame clones alone and is incomplete. The repertoire includes 190,000 or so clones, about 80% of them detected once, and 2.5% to 3% sits in the top ten. The rearrangement uses TRBV6-4 and TRBJ1-6; the D gene is possibly TRBD1 (6 bases). The origin of this receptor is a woman between 18 and 29 years old in good health and CMV-seropositive. The sequenced material came from PBMCs. The chain's CDR3 is CASSPGDSSPLHF. The CDR3 DNA sequence: TGTGCCAGCAGCCCAGGGGATAGCTCACCCCTCCACTTT.